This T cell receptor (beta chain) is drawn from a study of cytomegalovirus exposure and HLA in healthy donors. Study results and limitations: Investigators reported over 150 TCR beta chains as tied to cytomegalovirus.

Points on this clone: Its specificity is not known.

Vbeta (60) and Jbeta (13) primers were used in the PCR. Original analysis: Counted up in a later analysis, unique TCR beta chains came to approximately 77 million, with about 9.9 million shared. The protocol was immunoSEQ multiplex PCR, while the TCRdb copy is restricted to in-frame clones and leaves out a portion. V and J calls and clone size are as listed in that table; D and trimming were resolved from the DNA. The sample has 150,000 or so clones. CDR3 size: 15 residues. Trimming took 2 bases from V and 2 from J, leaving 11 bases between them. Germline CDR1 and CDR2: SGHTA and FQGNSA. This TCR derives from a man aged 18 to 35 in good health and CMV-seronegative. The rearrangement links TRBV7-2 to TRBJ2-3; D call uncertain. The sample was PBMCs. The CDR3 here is CASSLMRSYTDTQYF. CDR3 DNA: TGTGCCAGCAGCTTAATGAGGAGTTACACAGATACGCAGTATTTT.